The 19 T cell receptor beta chains below were found in one sample sequenced in a study of shared clonotypes between healthy human individuals. Method: immunoSEQ multiplex PCR; TCRdb's copy keeps in-frame clones and lacks some. The repertoire has 2 million or so clones, 85% to 95% of them found once; the top ten carry 0.13%. Specimen: naive CD4+ T cells sorted from blood. The subset: CD45RA+ positively selected. These receptors were taken from a young man in good health.

The chain has TRBV12-5 and TRBJ1-1; the D is unclear. V dropped 8 bases and J dropped 3 bases, with 22 bases sitting between them. The CDR3 is made up of 16 amino acids. CDR1 is LGHNT and CDR2 is FRNRAP in the germline V gene. This CDR3 reads CASSTDGGKSDTEAFF. CDR3 DNA sequence: TGTGCTAGTTCCACCGATGGCGGTAAGTCGGACACTGAAGCTTTCTTT.

This chain links TRBV4-3 with TRBJ2-7, with D perhaps matching TRBD2 (6 bases). The germline V and J ends were trimmed by 0 bases and 3 bases, with 15 bases remaining between them. The V gene's germline CDR1 is LGHNA and CDR2 YSLEER. The CDR3 length is 16 residues. For the CDR3, the DNA is TGCGCCAGCAGCCAAGATCGGGGCGGGGTGAGCTACGAGCAGTACTTC. The encoded protein is CASSQDRGGVSYEQYF.

This clone was seen a single time. The chain couples TRBV30 to TRBJ1-3; no reliable D call. The CDR3 totals 13 residues. In germline, CDR1 is GTSNPN, CDR2 SVGIG (reference sequence). The V gene lost 1 base and the J gene lost 1 base, with 5 bases spanning the gap. This CDR3 reads CAWSGWSGNTIYF. In nucleotides, the CDR3 is TGTGCCTGGAGTGGGTGGTCTGGAAACACCATATATTTT.

The V and J genes are TRBV19 and TRBJ1-5; possibly TRBD1 for D (6 bases). This CDR3 contains 16 residues. From germline, CDR1 is LNHDA and CDR2 SQIVND (reference sequence). The ends were cut back, 4 bases at V and 2 bases at J, with 15 bases in the middle. The CDR3 spells CASSRGGAYGNQPQHF. The CDR3 DNA sequence: TGTGCCAGTAGTAGGGGGGGGGCCTACGGCAATCAGCCCCAGCATTTT.

The DNA for the CDR3 is TGCGCCAGCAGCCGAACGGGACAGGTGGGCAATCAGCCCCAGCATTTT. As protein: CASSRTGQVGNQPQHF. The chain combines TRBV4-1 with TRBJ1-5; 8 bases align to TRBD1. Unmatched junction bases numbered 7, after V lost 4 bases and J lost 2 bases. Germline CDR1 and CDR2: MGHRA and YSYEKL. The CDR3 is 16 residues long.

On this clone: Compared with germline, one end of the junction differs, possibly owing to a read error. Other DNA sequences within the sample encode an identical CDR3. The CDR3 reads CSAETGYTEAFF. For the CDR3, the DNA is TGCAGCGCTGAAACAGGGTACACTGAAGCTTTCTTT. The chain couples TRBV29-1 to TRBJ1-1, with D perhaps TRBD1 (6 bases). The CDR3 consists of 12 residues. Per germline, CDR1 SQVTM and CDR2 ANQGSEA. The complete variable domain, with remaining parts taken from reference TRBV29-1 and TRBJ1-1, reads SAVISQKPSRDICQRGTSLTIQCQVDSQVTMMFWYRQQPGQSLTLIATANQGSEATYESGFVIDKFPISRPNLTFSTLTVSNMSPEDSSIYLCSAETGYTEAFFGQGTRLTVV.

The J gene is TRBJ1-1, the V gene TRBV10-3; TRBD1 agrees at 9 bases. The CDR3 has 14 residues. Germline CDR1 and CDR2: ENHRY and SYGVKD. Here the CDR3 DNA reads TGTGTAACCCGGGACAGGGATTGGAACACTGAAGCTTTCTTT. Residues: CVTRDRDWNTEAFF.

The V call is TRBV29-1, the J call TRBJ2-1, with a weak D call TRBD1 (6 bases). Germline V gives CDR1 SQVTM, CDR2 ANQGSEA. V was cut by 4 bases and J by 0 bases, with 16 bases left in between. The CDR3 has 16 amino acids. The chain's CDR3 is CSVVELGTLSYNEQFF. DNA of the CDR3: TGCAGCGTTGTAGAGCTCGGGACACTCTCCTACAATGAGCAGTTCTTC.

This sequence joins TRBV6-1 and TRBJ2-2; D perhaps matches TRBD1 (5 bases). Trimming stripped 10 bases from V and 3 bases from J, with 12 bases between. CDR3 length equals 13 residues. CDR1 is MNHNS and CDR2 is SASEGT in the germline V gene. The CDR3 sequence: CATRVRDTGELFF. The CDR3 DNA follows: TGTGCCACCCGAGTCAGGGACACCGGGGAGCTGTTTTTT.

Points on this clone: This sample includes further DNA sequences coding for the same CDR3. V usage is TRBV7-9 and J usage is TRBJ1-4; perhaps TRBD1 as D (6 bases). The CDR3 is 17 amino acids. V was shortened by 1 base and J by 2 bases, with 14 bases between the two germline ends. CDR1 is SEHNR and CDR2 is FQNEAQ in the germline V gene (reference sequence). The CDR3, as DNA: TGTGCCAGCAGCTTAGGCTTAAGGGGGGCGACTAATGAAAAACTGTTTTTT. This encodes CASSLGLRGATNEKLFF.

The chain combines TRBV2 with TRBJ1-3; D is unclear. V was cut by 6 bases and J by 0 bases, with 24 bases left in between. The CDR3 sequence is 19 residues long. CDR1 is SNHLY and CDR2 is FYNNEI in the germline V gene. CDR3 residues: CASSSLNAGSLNSGNTIYF. CDR3 nucleotide sequence: TGTGCCAGCAGCTCACTAAATGCCGGATCCCTTAACTCTGGAAACACCATATATTTT.

The V and J genes are TRBV5-4 and TRBJ2-2; D unresolved. This CDR3 is 14 amino acids long. Deletions cut 4 bases from V and 2 bases from J, with 9 bases between. Looked up from germline, CDR1 is SGHNT and CDR2 is YYREEE (reference sequence). The CDR3 is CASSPWDNTGELFF. The CDR3 region has the DNA TGTGCCAGCAGCCCCTGGGATAACACCGGGGAGCTGTTTTTT.

This clone was observed once. The CDR3 DNA is TGTGCCAGCTCGCCTGCGACTAGCGGGGGGCAAGAGACCCAGTACTTC. Its protein product is CASSPATSGGQETQYF. This chain uses TRBV18 with TRBJ2-5, with TRBD2 matching over 13 bases. Germline V gives CDR1 KGHSH, CDR2 LQKENI. V lost 6 bases to trimming and J lost 2 bases; unmatched junction nucleotides: 6. The CDR3 has 16 amino acids.

The chain recombines TRBV2 with TRBJ2-3; D remains unclear. This CDR3 has 15 residues. CDR1 and CDR2 (germline): SNHLY, FYNNEI. V lost 6 bases to trimming and J lost 3 bases, with 16 bases between them. The CDR3 is CASRESSPTTDTQYF. CDR3 DNA: TGTGCCAGCAGGGAGAGTAGTCCAACAACAGATACGCAGTATTTT.

V usage is TRBV5-1 and J usage is TRBJ2-2; perhaps TRBD2 as D (6 bases). V was pared by 2 bases and J by 2 bases, with 22 bases between. CDR3 length: 19 residues. Germline lookup yields CDR1 SGHRS and CDR2 YFSETQ. The chain's CDR3 is CASSFIRDSGRVNTGELFF. The CDR3 DNA sequence: TGCGCCAGCAGCTTCATACGGGACTCGGGACGGGTAAACACCGGGGAGCTGTTTTTT.

For the CDR3, the DNA is TGTGCCAGCAGCGGGGAGACGAGGGGGCTCACTGAAGCTTTCTTT. This encodes CASSGETRGLTEAFF. The genes are TRBV28 and TRBJ1-1; 7 nucleotides align to TRBD1. Germline lookup yields CDR1 MDHEN and CDR2 SYDVKM. The CDR3 is 15 amino acids. V trimming: 6 bases; J trimming: 4 bases; junction bases outside the gene matches: 11.

The chain joins TRBV7-2 to TRBJ1-6; 9 bases are a match to TRBD1. The CDR3 totals 17 residues. The ends lost 1 base at V and 9 bases at J; junction bases unmatched: 10. Germline assignment: CDR1 SGHTA and CDR2 FQGNSA. The DNA for the CDR3 is TGTGCCAGCAGCTTAGAGCGTCGGACAGGGGCGACTTCACCCCTCCACTTT. Translated, it gives CASSLERRTGATSPLHF.

This chain joins TRBV6-1 and TRBJ1-5; D not resolved. There are 17 residues in the CDR3. The germline V gene encodes CDR1 MNHNS and CDR2 SASEGT. V lost 0 bases and J 6 bases, leaving 18 bases between the germline ends. This chain's CDR3 is CASSEALIYGLGQPQHF. The CDR3 DNA reads as TGTGCCAGCAGTGAAGCGCTAATATACGGGTTGGGTCAGCCCCAGCATTTT.

The chain uses TRBV7-9 and TRBJ1-2; 7 bases line up with TRBD1. With 5 bases clipped from V and 0 bases from J, the junction kept 12 bases outside the gene matches. CDR1 and CDR2 from the germline V gene are SEHNR and FQNEAQ (reference sequence). The CDR3 has 17 residues. In nucleotides, the CDR3 is TGTGCCAGCAGCCAAGTGGGGACAGTCCCCTCTAACTATGGCTACACCTTC. Its translation is CASSQVGTVPSNYGYTF.